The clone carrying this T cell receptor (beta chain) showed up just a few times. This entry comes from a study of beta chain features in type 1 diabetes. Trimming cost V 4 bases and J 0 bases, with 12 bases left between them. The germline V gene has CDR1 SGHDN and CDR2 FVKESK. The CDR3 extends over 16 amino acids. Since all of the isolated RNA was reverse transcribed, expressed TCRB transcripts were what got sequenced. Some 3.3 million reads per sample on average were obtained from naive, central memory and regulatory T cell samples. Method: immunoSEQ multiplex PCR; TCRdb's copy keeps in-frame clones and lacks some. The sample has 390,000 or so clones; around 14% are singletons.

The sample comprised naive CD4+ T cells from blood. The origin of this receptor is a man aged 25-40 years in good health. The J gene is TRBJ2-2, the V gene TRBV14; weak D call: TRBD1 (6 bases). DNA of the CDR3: TGTGCCAGCAGCCCCTGGACAGCCTCGAACACCGGGGAGCTGTTTTTT. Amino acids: CASSPWTASNTGELFF.